One T cell receptor (beta chain) is described in this entry. It has no known antigen specificity. Base qualities are not at hand, and no much larger clone is one base apart. This specimen's treatment or condition label, interpreted: allogeneic hematopoietic cell transplantation with graft depleted of TCRalphabeta T cells and CD19 B cells. TCRalphabeta/CD19-depleted allogeneic hematopoietic cell grafts were given to the transplant recipients, all of whom were children. The sample belongs to a study of T-cell reconstitution after alpha-beta-depleted transplantation in children listed by TCRdb under 2016. Regarding the research as a whole: T-cell immune reconstitution after TCRalphabeta/CD19-depleted allogeneic hematopoietic cell transplantation in children was quantitatively tracked in the study by means of TCR repertoire profiling. Broad study findings and their caveats: About two months after transplant, the apparently early recovery of alphabetaT-cell counts reportedly depended on just several hundred clones that had expanded rapidly and came from non-depleted graft cells. The high TCRbeta diversity at day 60 in some patients was ascribed to recipient T cells and intrathymic progenitors that had survived conditioning. Over the following months the frequencies of hyperexpanded clones went down, and after one year T-cell counts and TCRbeta diversity were mostly credited to newly produced T cells.

Library generation was performed with PCR. For sequencing, an Illumina HiSeq 2500 was employed. Molecular barcoding was employed in the preparation of TCR libraries, with unique molecular identifiers being used to normalize TCRbeta repertoire quantification. Through fastp at Q25 and MiXCR, TCRdb rebuilt clones from the public reads, retaining in-frame beta chains. A single entry per CDR3 protein holds the most common genes and DNA from its merged rows. This sample holds about 980,000 distinct CDR3 sequences; 25% to 35% were observed only once. Jointly, the top ten make up 28% of the sample. The germline V and J ends show losses of 4 bases and 7 bases respectively, and no gene match explains 12 bases of the junction. The CDR3 covers 17 residues, taking in both the cysteine and the phenylalanine. Only the CDR3 region is kept as DNA, spanning 51 bases read in frame from base 1. In the germline V gene (reference sequence), CDR1 corresponds to LNHDA and CDR2 to SQIVND.

The receptor comes from a boy in the first two years of life who had a stem cell transplant for SCID, so the T cells may come from the graft donor. The specimen was PBMCs, mostly from graft donor cells, collected 360 days after TCRalphabeta/CD19-depleted stem cell transplant. The chain was built from TRBV19 and TRBJ2-1, with TRBD1 matching 11 junction bases. In nucleotide form, the sequence is TGTGCCAGTAGTACCCCGGGACAGGGGGTGAAGGGGAATGAGCAGTTCTTC. Its amino acids are CASSTPGQGVKGNEQFF.